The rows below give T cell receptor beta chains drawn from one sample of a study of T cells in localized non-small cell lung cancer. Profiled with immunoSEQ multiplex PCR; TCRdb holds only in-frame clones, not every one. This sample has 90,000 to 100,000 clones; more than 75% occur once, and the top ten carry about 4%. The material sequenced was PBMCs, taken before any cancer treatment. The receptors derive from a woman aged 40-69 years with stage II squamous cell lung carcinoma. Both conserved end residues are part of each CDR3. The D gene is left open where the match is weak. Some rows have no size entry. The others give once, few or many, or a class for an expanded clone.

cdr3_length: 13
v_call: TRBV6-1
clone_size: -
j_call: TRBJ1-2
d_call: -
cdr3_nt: TGTGCCAGCAGTGAGGAGGGTCCCCCGGGCTACACCTTC
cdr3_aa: CASSEEGPPGYTF

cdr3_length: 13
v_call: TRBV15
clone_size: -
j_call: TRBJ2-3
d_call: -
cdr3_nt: TGTGCCACCAGCAGAGCTCGCACAGATACGCAGTATTTT
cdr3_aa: CATSRARTDTQYF

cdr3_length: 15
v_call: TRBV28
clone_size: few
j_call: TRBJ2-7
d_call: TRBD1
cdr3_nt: TGTGCCAGCAGGGGATCCGGGACAGGGGTCTACGAGCAGTACTTC
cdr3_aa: CASRGSGTGVYEQYF

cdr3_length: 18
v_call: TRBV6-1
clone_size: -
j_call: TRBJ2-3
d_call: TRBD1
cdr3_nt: TGTGCCAGCAGTGAAGGAGCTTTCGGGACAGTGGGCACAGATACGCAGTATTTT
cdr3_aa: CASSEGAFGTVGTDTQYF

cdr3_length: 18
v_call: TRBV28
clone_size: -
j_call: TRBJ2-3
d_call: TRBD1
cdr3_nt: TGTGCCAGCACTTCGGGACAGGGGATTAAAGCTAGCACAGATACGCAGTATTTT
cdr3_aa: CASTSGQGIKASTDTQYF

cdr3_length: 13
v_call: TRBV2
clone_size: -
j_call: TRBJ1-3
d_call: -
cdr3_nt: TGTGCCAGCAGTGCAGGGGTTGGAAACACCATATATTTT
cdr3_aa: CASSAGVGNTIYF

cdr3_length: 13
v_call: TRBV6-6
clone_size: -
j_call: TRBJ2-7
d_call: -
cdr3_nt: TGTGCCAGCAGGGTCAGTGTTCCCTACGAGCAGTACTTC
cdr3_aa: CASRVSVPYEQYF

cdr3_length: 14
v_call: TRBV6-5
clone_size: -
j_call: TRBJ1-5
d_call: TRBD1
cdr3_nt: TGTGCCAGCAGTCGGGACAGGGCGGGCCAGCCCCAGCATTTT
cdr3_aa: CASSRDRAGQPQHF

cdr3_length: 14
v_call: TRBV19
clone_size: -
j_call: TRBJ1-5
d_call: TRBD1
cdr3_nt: TGTGCCAGTAGTATAGTGACAGGGCTCATGCCCCAGCATTTT
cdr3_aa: CASSIVTGLMPQHF

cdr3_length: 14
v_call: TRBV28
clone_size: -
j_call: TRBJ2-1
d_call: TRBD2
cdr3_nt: TGTGCCAGCAGTCTCCTGGGCGGGGGGAATGAGCAGTTCTTC
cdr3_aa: CASSLLGGGNEQFF

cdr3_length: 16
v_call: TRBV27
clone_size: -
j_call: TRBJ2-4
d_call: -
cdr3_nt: TGTGCCAGCAGTTTCCAAGCGGGTCTCGCGGGAAACATTCAGTACTTC
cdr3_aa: CASSFQAGLAGNIQYF

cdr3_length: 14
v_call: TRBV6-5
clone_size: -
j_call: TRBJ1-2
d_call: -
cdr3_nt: TGTGCCAGCAGTCCGACTCCTGGTTTTTTGGGCTACACCTTC
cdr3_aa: CASSPTPGFLGYTF

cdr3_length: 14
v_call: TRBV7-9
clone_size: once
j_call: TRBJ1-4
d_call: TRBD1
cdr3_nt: TGTGCCAGCAGCCGGACAGGGTCGGTTGAAAAACTGTTTTTT
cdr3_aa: CASSRTGSVEKLFF

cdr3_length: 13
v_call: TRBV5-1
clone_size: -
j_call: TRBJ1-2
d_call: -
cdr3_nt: TGCGCCAGCAGCACTCTGGGAGGGGAAGGCTACACCTTC
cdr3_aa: CASSTLGGEGYTF

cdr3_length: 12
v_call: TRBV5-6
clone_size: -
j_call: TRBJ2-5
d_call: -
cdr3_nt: TGTGCCAGCAGCCTATCGAAAGAGACCCAGTACTTC
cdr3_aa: CASSLSKETQYF

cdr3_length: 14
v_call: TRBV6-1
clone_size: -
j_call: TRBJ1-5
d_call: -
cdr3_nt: TGTGCCAGCACTACGGCGGGGAGCAATCAGCCCCAGCATTTT
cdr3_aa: CASTTAGSNQPQHF

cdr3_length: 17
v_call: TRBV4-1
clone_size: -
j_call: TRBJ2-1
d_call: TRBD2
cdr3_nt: TGCGCCAGCAGCCATACCGGGGCGGGAGGGCTTTACAATGAGCAGTTCTTC
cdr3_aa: CASSHTGAGGLYNEQFF

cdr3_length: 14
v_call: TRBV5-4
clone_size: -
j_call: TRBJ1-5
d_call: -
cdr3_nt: TGTGCCAGCAGCTTGGAACCAGGGAAACAGCCCCAGCATTTT
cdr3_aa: CASSLEPGKQPQHF

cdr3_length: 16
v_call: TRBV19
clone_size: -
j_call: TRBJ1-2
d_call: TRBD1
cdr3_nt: TGTGCCAGTAGTATAGCCCACGGACAGGGGGGGAAAGGCTACACCTTC
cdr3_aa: CASSIAHGQGGKGYTF

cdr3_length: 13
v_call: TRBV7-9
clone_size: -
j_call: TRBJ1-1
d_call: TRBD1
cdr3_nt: TGTGCCAGCAGCTTAAAGGGACAGGGTGAAGCTTTCTTT
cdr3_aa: CASSLKGQGEAFF

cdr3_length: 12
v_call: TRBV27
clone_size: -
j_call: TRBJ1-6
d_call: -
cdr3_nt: TGTGCCAGCAGTTTATACGGTTCACCCCTCCACTTT
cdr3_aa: CASSLYGSPLHF

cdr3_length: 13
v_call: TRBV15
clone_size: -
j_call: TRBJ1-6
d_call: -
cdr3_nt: TGTGCCACCAGCAGAGGGGTGTCCTCACCCCTCCACTTT
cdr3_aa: CATSRGVSSPLHF

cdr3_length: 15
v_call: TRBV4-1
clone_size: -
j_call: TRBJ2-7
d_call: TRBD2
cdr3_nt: TGCGCCAGCAGCCTCCTCTCCGGGACTAGCTACGAGCAGTACTTC
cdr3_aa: CASSLLSGTSYEQYF

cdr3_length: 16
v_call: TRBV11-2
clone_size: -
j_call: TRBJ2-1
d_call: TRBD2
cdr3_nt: TGTGCCAGCAGCTCCCTAGCGGGAGGGCCTTACAATGAGCAGTTCTTC
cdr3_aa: CASSSLAGGPYNEQFF

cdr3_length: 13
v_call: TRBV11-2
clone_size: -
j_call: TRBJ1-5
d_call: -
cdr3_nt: TGTGCCAGCAGCTCGAATGTAGGTCAGCCCCAGCATTTT
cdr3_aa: CASSSNVGQPQHF

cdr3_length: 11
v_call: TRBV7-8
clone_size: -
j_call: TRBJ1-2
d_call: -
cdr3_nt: TGTGCCAGCAGCTCCTCTGTCGGCTACACCTTC
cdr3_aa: CASSSSVGYTF

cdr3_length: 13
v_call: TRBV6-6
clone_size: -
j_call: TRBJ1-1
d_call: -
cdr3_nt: TGTGCCAGCAGAATGGACAGGAACACTGAAGCTTTCTTT
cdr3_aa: CASRMDRNTEAFF

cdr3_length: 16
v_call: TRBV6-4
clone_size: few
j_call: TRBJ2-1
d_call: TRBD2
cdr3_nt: TGTGCCAGCAGTGACGTAGCGGGAGGCTCCTACAATGAGCAGTTCTTC
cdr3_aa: CASSDVAGGSYNEQFF

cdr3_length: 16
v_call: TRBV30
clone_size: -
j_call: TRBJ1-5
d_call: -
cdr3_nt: TGTGCCTGGAGTGGTTTTACCCAGGGCGGGAATCAGCCCCAGCATTTT
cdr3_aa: CAWSGFTQGGNQPQHF

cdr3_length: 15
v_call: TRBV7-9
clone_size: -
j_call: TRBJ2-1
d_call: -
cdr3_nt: TGTGCCAGCAGCTTAGGGGCCGGGGTCCACAATGAGCAGTTCTTC
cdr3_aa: CASSLGAGVHNEQFF

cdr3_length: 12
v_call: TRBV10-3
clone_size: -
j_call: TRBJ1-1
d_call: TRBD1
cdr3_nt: TGTGCCATCAGTAAGACAGGGCCTGAAGCTTTCTTT
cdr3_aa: CAISKTGPEAFF

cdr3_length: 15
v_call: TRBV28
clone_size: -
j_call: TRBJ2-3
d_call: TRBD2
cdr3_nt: TGTGCCAGCAGACCCCAGCGGGGGGGCACAGATACGCAGTATTTT
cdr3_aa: CASRPQRGGTDTQYF

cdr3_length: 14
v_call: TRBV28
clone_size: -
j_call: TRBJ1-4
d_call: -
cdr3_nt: TGTGCCAGCAGCCCTGAGGGGGGGAAGCGGAAACTGTTTTTT
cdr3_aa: CASSPEGGKRKLFF

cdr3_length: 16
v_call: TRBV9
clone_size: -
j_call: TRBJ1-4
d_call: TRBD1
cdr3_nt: TGTGCCAGCAGCGTAGGGACCGGGACAGGGGTAGAAAAACTGTTTTTT
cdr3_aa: CASSVGTGTGVEKLFF

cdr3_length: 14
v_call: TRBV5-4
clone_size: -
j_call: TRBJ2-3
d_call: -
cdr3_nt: TGTGCCAGCTTTAGCGGAGGGAGAACAGATACGCAGTATTTT
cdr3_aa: CASFSGGRTDTQYF

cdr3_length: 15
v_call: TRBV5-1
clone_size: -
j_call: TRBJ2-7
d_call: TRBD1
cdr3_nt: TGCGCCAGCAGCTTGCAGCGAGGGGGCCAGGGCGAGCAGTACTTC
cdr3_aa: CASSLQRGGQGEQYF

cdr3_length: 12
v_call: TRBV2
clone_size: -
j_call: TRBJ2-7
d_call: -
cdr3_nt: TGTGCCAGCACGGACAGCCCCTACGAGCAGTACTTC
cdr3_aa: CASTDSPYEQYF

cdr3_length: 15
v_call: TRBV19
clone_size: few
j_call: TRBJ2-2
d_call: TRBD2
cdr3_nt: TGTGCCAGTAGTATAGGGACTAGCGCTAACGGGGAGCTGTTTTTT
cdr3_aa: CASSIGTSANGELFF

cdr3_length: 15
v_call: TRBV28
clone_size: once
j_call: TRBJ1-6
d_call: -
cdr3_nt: TGTGCCAGCAGTTTGTCTAACTCCTATAATTCACCCCTCCACTTT
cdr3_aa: CASSLSNSYNSPLHF

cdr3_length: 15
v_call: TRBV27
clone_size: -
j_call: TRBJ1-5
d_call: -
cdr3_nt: TGTGCCACCCAGCCCCTTCCAAGGTACAATCAGCCCCAGCATTTT
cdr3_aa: CATQPLPRYNQPQHF

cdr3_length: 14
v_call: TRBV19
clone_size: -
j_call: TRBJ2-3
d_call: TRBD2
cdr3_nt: TGTGCCAGTAGTTCGGGACTAGCGGCAGATACGCAGTATTTT
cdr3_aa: CASSSGLAADTQYF

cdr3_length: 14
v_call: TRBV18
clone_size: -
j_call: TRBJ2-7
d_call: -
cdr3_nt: TGTGCCAGCTCACCGACGGTTAGCTCCTACGAGCAGTACTTC
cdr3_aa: CASSPTVSSYEQYF

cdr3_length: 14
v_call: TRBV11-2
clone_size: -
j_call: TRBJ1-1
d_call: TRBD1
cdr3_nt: TGTGCCAGCAGACGGACAGGGTCAAACACTGAAGCTTTCTTT
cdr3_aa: CASRRTGSNTEAFF

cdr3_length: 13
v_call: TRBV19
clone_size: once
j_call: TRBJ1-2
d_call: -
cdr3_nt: TGTGCCAGTACCACCAGGCTGGGGGAAGGCTACACCTTC
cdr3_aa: CASTTRLGEGYTF

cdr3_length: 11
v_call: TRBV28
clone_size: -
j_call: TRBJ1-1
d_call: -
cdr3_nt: TGTGCCAGCAGTTCCGGGAGGGAAGCTTTCTTT
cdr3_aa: CASSSGREAFF

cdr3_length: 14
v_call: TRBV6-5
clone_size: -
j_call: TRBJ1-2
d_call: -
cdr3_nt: TGTGCCAGCAGTTACGCAGAAACTAACTATGGCTACACCTTC
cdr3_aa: CASSYAETNYGYTF

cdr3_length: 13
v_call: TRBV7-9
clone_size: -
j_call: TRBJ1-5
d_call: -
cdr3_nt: TGTGCCAGCAGCTTAAAGGAAAATCAGCCCCAGCATTTT
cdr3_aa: CASSLKENQPQHF

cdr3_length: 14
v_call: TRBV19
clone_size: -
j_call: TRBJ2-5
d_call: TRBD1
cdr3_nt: TGTGCCAGTAGGGGACAGAGGACGGGAGAGACCCAGTACTTC
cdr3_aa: CASRGQRTGETQYF

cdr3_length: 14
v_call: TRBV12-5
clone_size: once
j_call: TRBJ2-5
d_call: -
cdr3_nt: TGTGCTAGTGGTTACGGGACTGGCCAAGAGACCCAGTACTTC
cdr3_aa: CASGYGTGQETQYF

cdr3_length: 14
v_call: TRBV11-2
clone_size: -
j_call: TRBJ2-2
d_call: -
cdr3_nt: TGTGCCAGCAGCTTCAGGGGGGCTGTCGGGGAGCTGTTTTTT
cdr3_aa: CASSFRGAVGELFF

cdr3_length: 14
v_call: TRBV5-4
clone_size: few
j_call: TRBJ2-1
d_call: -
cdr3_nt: TGTGCCAGCAGCCAACCGACGGGTTACAATGAGCAGTTCTTC
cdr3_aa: CASSQPTGYNEQFF